This TCR beta chain was retrieved from a study of early T cells in non-severe SARS-CoV-2 infection. This clonotype has more than one count but fewer than ten. TCRdb reanalysed the 5' RACE reads using MiXCR and keeps one entry per CDR3 protein. The repertoire includes about 55,000 distinct CDR3 sequences, approximately 15% of them detected once, and about a tenth sits in the top ten. Trimming took 2 bases from V and 1 from J, leaving 16 bases between them. The CDR3 length is 17 residues. In germline, CDR1 is SGHTA, CDR2 FQGNSA. The starting material was whole blood, obtained at baseline. The rearrangement joins TRBV7-2 to TRBJ2-3, with D perhaps matching TRBD2 (6 bases). The clonotype comes from an adult who was a healthcare worker with PCR-confirmed SARS-CoV-2 infection or an uninfected control (not recorded which). The CDR3 protein is CASSLRPRGVGTDTQYF. In DNA form, the CDR3 reads TGTGCCAGCAGCTTAAGGCCGCGGGGTGTCGGCACAGATACGCAGTATTTT.